These 24 T cell receptor beta chains share one sample of origin, sequenced in a study of blood T cells in healthy people across ages. Together with a sample-barcoded 5' primer, a J-beta primer mix was included in a second PCR lasting about 7 to 11 cycles. One entry per CDR3 protein results from TCRdb running MiXCR on the 5' RACE reads. The sample yields approximately 800,000 distinct CDR3 sequences, 55% to 75% seen once. Sequenced input: blood. The origin of the receptors is a man younger than 45 in good health.

This clonotype turned up a few times. The chain couples TRBV4-2 to TRBJ2-4, with D unclear. Deletions cut 1 base from V and 0 bases from J, with 10 bases between. Germline loops: CDR1 LGHNA, CDR2 YNFKEQ. The CDR3 totals 16 residues. The CDR3 loop is CASSQGSSLAKNIQYF. CDR3 bases: TGTGCCAGCAGCCAAGGCTCCTCCTTAGCCAAAAACATTCAGTACTTC.

The V and J genes are TRBV20-1 and TRBJ2-3; D is undetermined. The length of the CDR3 is 15 residues. From germline, CDR1 is DFQATT and CDR2 SNEGSKA (reference sequence). Trimming pared 4 bases from V and 1 base from J, leaving 15 bases between. DNA for the CDR3: TGCAGTGCTATGAGACCCTCTGGGGGCACAGATACGCAGTATTTT. This sequence encodes CSAMRPSGGTDTQYF.

This chain connects TRBV6-1 to TRBJ2-5; no reliable D call. V lost 8 bases and J lost 7, with 17 bases in between. The CDR3 is made up of 13 amino acids. Germline loops: CDR1 MNHNS, CDR2 SASEGT. This CDR3 reads CASALLTSGTQYF. Here the CDR3 DNA reads TGTGCCAGCGCACTACTAACTTCAGGGACCCAGTACTTC.

This chain connects TRBV6-1 to TRBJ2-7; D not certain. Per germline, CDR1 MNHNS and CDR2 SASEGT. CDR3 length: 12 amino acids. Deletions cut 6 bases from V and 3 bases from J, with 9 bases between. The CDR3 nucleotides read TGTGCCAGCAGCCCGCTGAACTACGAGCAGTACTTC. Residues: CASSPLNYEQYF.

The CDR3 region is CASSDGTNNEQFF. In DNA form, the CDR3 reads TGTGCCAGCAGCGACGGGACCAACAATGAGCAGTTCTTC. This chain links TRBV7-8 with TRBJ2-1; D is possibly TRBD1 or TRBD2 (5 bases each). The V gene lost 5 bases and the J gene lost 5 bases, with 10 bases spanning the gap. The CDR3 is 13 residues long. The germline gives CDR1 SGHVS, CDR2 FQNEAQ.

The chain links TRBV20-1 to TRBJ2-5; D unclear. In germline, CDR1 is DFQATT, CDR2 SNEGSKA (reference sequence). V dropped 6 bases and J dropped 5 bases, with 22 bases sitting between them. CDR3 length equals 15 residues. The CDR3 here is CSAPDSGGPGETQYF. CDR3 nucleotide sequence: TGCAGTGCCCCCGACTCTGGTGGGCCTGGGGAGACCCAGTACTTC.

V gene TRBV12-3 or TRBV12-4 combines with J gene TRBJ2-1; TRBD2 agrees at 7 bases. The CDR3 extends over 15 amino acids. The J segment lost 2 bases and the V segment lost 8 bases, leaving 9 bases of the junction unmatched. The CDR3 DNA reads as TGTGCCAGCCGGAAGACTAGCCCGGCCTACAATGAGCAGTTCTTC. Encoded protein: CASRKTSPAYNEQFF.

This clonotype has a single count. V is TRBV9 and J is TRBJ2-5; a possible D gene is TRBD2 (5 bases). The CDR3 length is 12 residues. The germline V gene encodes CDR1 SGDLS and CDR2 YYNGEE. With 4 bases removed from V and 13 bases from J, the gap between germline ends came to 17 bases. CDR3: CASSPGAVPVYF. The CDR3 nucleotides read TGTGCCAGCAGCCCCGGAGCGGTACCAGTGTACTTC. Based on the CDR3 plus reference TRBV9 and TRBJ2-5, the full variable domain is DSGVTQTPKHLITATGQRVTLRCSPRSGDLSVYWYQQSLDQGLQFLIQYYNGEERAKGNILERFSAQQFPDLHSELNLSSLELGDSALYFCASSPGAVPVYFGPGTRLLVL.

This clonotype was observed a handful of times. Mismatch with germline at one junction end may stem from a read error. The chain carries TRBV29-1 and TRBJ1-1; maybe TRBD1 (6 bases). The germline CDR1 and CDR2 sequences are SQVTM and ANQGSEA. The CDR3 sequence is 14 residues long. CDR3 in DNA: TGTAGCGCACTCCCTGGACAGCTGAACACTGAAGCTTTCTTT. It codes for CSALPGQLNTEAFF.

The rearrangement links TRBV5-6 to TRBJ1-2, with 7 bases lining up with TRBD1. The length of the CDR3 is 14 residues. V shed 4 bases, J shed 2 bases, and the junction held 5 bases outside the gene matches. Germline CDR1 SGHDT, CDR2 YYEEEE. This CDR3 reads CASSPETGNYGYTF. In DNA, the CDR3 is TGTGCCAGCAGCCCGGAGACAGGGAACTATGGCTACACCTTC. The whole variable domain, remainder taken from reference TRBV5-6 and TRBJ1-2, is DAGVTQSPTHLIKTRGQQVTLRCSPKSGHDTVSWYQQALGQGPQFIFQYYEEEERQRGNFPDRFSGHQFPNYSSELNVNALLLGDSALYLCASSPETGNYGYTFGSGTRLTVV.

The table lists this clonotype with many counts. This rearrangement joins TRBV4-2 to TRBJ1-1; no clear D gene. The CDR3 length is 16 residues. Trimming removed 0 bases from V and 2 bases from J, with 13 bases in between. Germline CDR1 LGHNA, CDR2 YNFKEQ. This CDR3 is CASSQDGYTINTEAFF. The CDR3 bases are TGTGCCAGCAGCCAAGATGGATATACCATTAACACTGAAGCTTTCTTT.

This clonotype showed up just a few times. This chain links TRBV4-1 with TRBJ1-2; maybe TRBD1 (6 bases). This CDR3 contains 15 residues. V lost 4 bases, J lost 3 bases, and 15 bases lay in between. The germline CDR1 and CDR2 sequences are MGHRA and YSYEKL. CDR3 region: CASSLLLDSYYGYTF. As DNA, the CDR3 is TGCGCCAGCAGCCTACTTCTGGACAGCTACTATGGCTACACCTTC.

This clonotype was observed at least ten times. V usage is TRBV24-1 and J usage is TRBJ2-6, with unresolved D. The CDR3 contains 15 residues. V lost 10 bases, J lost 1 base, and 13 bases lay in between. Germline loops: CDR1 KGHDR, CDR2 SFDVKD. In nucleotides, the CDR3 is TGTGCCACAGGGTACGAGAAATCTGGGGCCAACGTCCTGACTTTC. Its protein product is CATGYEKSGANVLTF.

The DNA for the CDR3 is TGTGCCAGCAGCCAGTTGGGACTTCCTTACAATGAGCAGTTCTTC. This encodes CASSQLGLPYNEQFF. V usage is TRBV4-2 and J usage is TRBJ2-1; D is perhaps TRBD2 (6 bases). The V end was cut by 3 bases, the J end by 4 bases, with 13 bases between. The CDR3 sequence is 15 residues long. Per germline, CDR1 LGHNA and CDR2 YNFKEQ.

The rearrangement links TRBV30 to TRBJ2-7; a weak D match, TRBD2 (5 bases). Germline CDR1 is GTSNPN and CDR2 is SVGIG (reference sequence). Trimming took off 3 bases at V and 2 bases at J, with 8 bases between the two ends. The CDR3 contains 12 residues. As DNA, the CDR3 is TGTGCCTGGAGCCGGGGAGCCTACGAGCAGTACTTC. Its protein product is CAWSRGAYEQYF. Looking up the rest from reference TRBV30 and TRBJ2-7 gives the full variable domain: SQTIHQWPATLVQPVGSPLSLECTVEGTSNPNLYWYRQAAGRGLQLLFYSVGIGQISSEVPQNLSASRPQDRQFILSSKKLLLSDSGFYLCAWSRGAYEQYFGPGTRLTVT.

This clonotype was seen many times. The CDR3 DNA reads TGTGCCAGCAGTTCTAAATACGAGCAGTACTTC. Encoded protein: CASSSKYEQYF. The chain carries TRBV28 and TRBJ2-7, with D hard to call. The CDR3 contains 11 residues. Germline lookup yields CDR1 MDHEN and CDR2 SYDVKM. Trimming took 4 bases from V and 4 from J, leaving 5 bases between them.

This chain uses TRBV28 with TRBJ2-5, with 11 positions matching TRBD2. In germline, CDR1 is MDHEN, CDR2 SYDVKM. The V gene end was trimmed by 5 bases and the J gene end by 3 bases; junction bases not matched to a gene: 5. This CDR3 region has 15 residues. The CDR3 nucleotides are TGTGCCAGCAGTCATGTAGCGGGAGGGGAAGAGACCCAGTACTTC. It yields the protein CASSHVAGGEETQYF.

The chain couples TRBV4-1 to TRBJ1-6; maybe TRBD1 (5 bases). The V gene lost 8 bases and the J gene lost 9 bases, with 17 bases spanning the gap. Germline CDR1 reads MGHRA; CDR2 reads YSYEKL. The CDR3 loop spans 14 amino acids. For the CDR3, the DNA is TGCGCCAGCCGGCGGGGGGTCGTGGGTTCACCCCTCCACTTT. This sequence encodes CASRRGVVGSPLHF.

CDR3 region: CSASDSSGSTDTQYF. CDR3 DNA: TGCAGTGCTAGTGATTCTAGCGGCAGCACAGATACGCAGTATTTT. V is TRBV20-1 and J is TRBJ2-3; 7 positions match TRBD2. J was trimmed by 0 bases and V by 3 bases; bases with no gene match: 6. The CDR3 has 15 residues. CDR1 DFQATT and CDR2 SNEGSKA come from the germline V gene (reference sequence).

The J gene is TRBJ2-5, the V gene TRBV20-1, with D tentatively TRBD1 (8 bases). Per germline, CDR1 DFQATT and CDR2 SNEGSKA (reference sequence). This CDR3 is 15 amino acids long. Trimming took off 4 bases at V and 2 bases at J, with 17 bases between the two ends. DNA of the CDR3: TGCAGTGCTACCGCAGCGGGACAGGAACAAGAGACCCAGTACTTC. This encodes CSATAAGQEQETQYF.

This sequence joins TRBV7-2 and TRBJ2-7; 8 nucleotides match TRBD2. In germline, CDR1 is SGHTA, CDR2 FQGNSA. This CDR3 spans 15 amino acids. Unmatched junction bases numbered 5, after V lost 4 bases and J lost 0 bases. CDR3 sequence (DNA): TGTGCCAGCAGCTCTGGCGGGGGGAGCTCCTACGAGCAGTACTTC. This gives the protein CASSSGGGSSYEQYF.

This clonotype was counted a few times. CDR3 sequence reads: CASSVSLVKNEQYF. CDR3 DNA sequence: TGTGCCAGCAGCGTAAGCCTAGTGAAAAACGAGCAGTACTTC. The chain carries TRBV7-2 and TRBJ2-7; D remains ambiguous. CDR1 and CDR2 (germline): SGHTA, FQGNSA. CDR3 size: 14 residues. V was shortened by 5 bases and J by 5 bases, with 16 bases between the two germline ends.

The V call is TRBV20-1, the J call TRBJ2-4; either TRBD1 or TRBD2 may fit D (5 bases each). The better agreement between TRBJ2-5 and the DNA end casts doubt on the J call. CDR3 length: 13 amino acids. Germline V gene lookup returns CDR1 DFQATT and CDR2 SNEGSKA (reference sequence). CDR3 DNA sequence: TGCAGTGCTAGGTGGGACCCCGGGGAGACCCAGTACTTC. It encodes CSARWDPGETQYF.

The chain recombines TRBV20-1 with TRBJ2-7; tentatively, D is TRBD1 (5 bases). The CDR3 has 15 amino acids. Germline assignment: CDR1 DFQATT and CDR2 SNEGSKA (reference sequence). Trimming removed 1 base from V and 1 base from J, with 14 bases in between. The CDR3: CSARGYRNPSYEQYF. CDR3 DNA sequence: TGCAGTGCTAGAGGCTACAGGAATCCTTCCTACGAGCAGTACTTC.